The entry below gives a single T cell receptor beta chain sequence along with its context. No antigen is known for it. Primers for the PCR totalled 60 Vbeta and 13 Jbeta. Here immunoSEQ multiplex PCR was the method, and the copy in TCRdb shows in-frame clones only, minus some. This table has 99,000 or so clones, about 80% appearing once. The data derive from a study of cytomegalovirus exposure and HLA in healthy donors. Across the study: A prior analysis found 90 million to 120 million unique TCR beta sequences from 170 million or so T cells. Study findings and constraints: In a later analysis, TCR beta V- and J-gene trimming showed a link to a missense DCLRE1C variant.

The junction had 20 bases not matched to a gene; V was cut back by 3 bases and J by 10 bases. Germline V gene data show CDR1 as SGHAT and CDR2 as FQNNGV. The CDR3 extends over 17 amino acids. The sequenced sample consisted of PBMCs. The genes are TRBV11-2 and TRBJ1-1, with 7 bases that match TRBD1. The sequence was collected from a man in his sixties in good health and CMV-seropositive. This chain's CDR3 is CASSLTTAAGQVFGAFF. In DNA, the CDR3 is TGTGCCAGCAGCTTGACGACGGCGGCAGGACAGGTGTTCGGAGCTTTCTTT.